These T cell receptor beta chains were read from a single sample in a study of shared clonotypes between healthy human individuals. Assay: immunoSEQ multiplex PCR; the TCRdb copy retains only in-frame clones and omits some. The sample has hundreds of thousands of clones; 96% are singletons. The sample was naive CD8+ T cells sorted from blood. Receptors were obtained from a man younger than 45 in good health. The CDR3 runs from the conserved cysteine through the conserved F or W. A D gene is named only where the DNA matches it firmly. The size field is filled for only some rows; it gives once, few, many or a size class.

D gene | J gene | V gene | clone size | CDR3 DNA | CDR3 protein
TRBD1 | TRBJ2-7 | TRBV29-1 | - | TGCAGCGTTGTTGGGACAGAGGGGCCCCTCGAGCAGTACTTC | CSVVGTEGPLEQYF
TRBD1 | TRBJ2-7 | TRBV27 | - | TGTGCCAGCGGGACAGGGACAACCTACGAGCAGTACTTC | CASGTGTTYEQYF
TRBD1 | TRBJ1-2 | TRBV4-3 | - | TGCGCCAGCAGCCACGGGACAGCGGTAGGTGGCTACACCTTC | CASSHGTAVGGYTF
- | TRBJ2-7 | TRBV7-9 | - | TGTGCCAGCAGCTCTCCGGGTGCCCCCTACGAGCAGTACTTC | CASSSPGAPYEQYF
- | TRBJ1-2 | TRBV29-1 | once | TGCAGCGTTATCACAGTCCATAAGGGCTACACCTTC | CSVITVHKGYTF
- | TRBJ2-3 | TRBV6-5 | - | TGTGCCAGCTATAGGGGAAATACGCAGTATTTT | CASYRGNTQYF
- | TRBJ2-7 | TRBV6-6 | - | TGTGCCAGTCGGACTACCGAGGGTATCTACGAGCAGTACTTC | CASRTTEGIYEQYF
- | TRBJ2-1 | TRBV7-6 | - | TGTGCCAGCAGTAGTAGCGGCCACGGCTCCTACAATGAGCAGTTCTTC | CASSSSGHGSYNEQFF
- | TRBJ1-4 | TRBV27 | - | TGTGCCAGCAGTAGTTGGGCAGACAATGAAAAACTGTTTTTT | CASSSWADNEKLFF
- | TRBJ2-1 | TRBV9 | - | TGTGCCAGCAGCGCGAGCTCCTACAATGAGCAGTTCTTC | CASSASSYNEQFF
TRBD1 | TRBJ2-7 | TRBV19 | - | TGTGCCAGTAGTATGGGGCCTACAGGGGATGCCTACGAGCAGTACTTC | CASSMGPTGDAYEQYF
- | TRBJ2-6 | TRBV5-6 | - | TGCGCAACAGGGCCCGGGGCCAACGTCCTGACTTTC | CATGPGANVLTF
- | TRBJ2-1 | TRBV9 | - | TGTGCCAGCAGCGTAGCAGGGACCCCGTACAATGAGCAGTTCTTC | CASSVAGTPYNEQFF
- | TRBJ1-5 | TRBV6-5 | - | TGTGCCAGCAGTTATTCTACAGGCATCAATCAGCCCCAGCATTTT | CASSYSTGINQPQHF
- | TRBJ2-7 | TRBV2 | few | TGTGCCAGCGGAGGTGAGCAGTACTTC | CASGGEQYF
TRBD1 | TRBJ1-5 | TRBV7-8 | - | TGTGCCAGCAGCTTAGAACCGGGACAGGGGGGGCAGCCCCAGCATTTT | CASSLEPGQGGQPQHF
TRBD2 | TRBJ2-1 | TRBV7-6 | - | TGTGCCAGCAGCTTAGGGGTTAGCGGGGCCTACAATGAGCAGTTCTTC | CASSLGVSGAYNEQFF
- | TRBJ1-5 | TRBV6-4 | - | TGTGCCAGCAGTGACTCGGCGGGTCATCAGCCCCAGCATTTT | CASSDSAGHQPQHF
TRBD1 | TRBJ1-5 | TRBV7-9 | - | TGTGCCAGCAGCGTAGGCCGGGACAGGGGCGATATTAGCAATCAGCCCCAGCATTTT | CASSVGRDRGDISNQPQHF
- | TRBJ2-2 | TRBV7-9 | - | TGTGCCAGCAGCCCAGCGGGTAGCGGCGCGAACACCGGGGAGCTGTTTTTT | CASSPAGSGANTGELFF
- | TRBJ2-7 | TRBV7-8 | - | TGTGCCAGCAGCCCCCCAACGGCCCGAGCCTACGAGCAGTACTTC | CASSPPTARAYEQYF
- | TRBJ2-3 | TRBV27 | - | TGTGCCAGCAGTTTAACAGTTACAGATACGCAGTATTTT | CASSLTVTDTQYF
- | TRBJ2-7 | TRBV30 | - | TGTGCCTGGAGTGCCCACAGCTCCTACGAGCAGTACTTC | CAWSAHSSYEQYF
TRBD2 | TRBJ2-1 | TRBV7-8 | - | TGTGCCAGCAGCCATAGTGCGTTTAGCGGGAGGGCCTACAATGAGCAGTTCTTC | CASSHSAFSGRAYNEQFF
TRBD1 | TRBJ2-2 | TRBV5-1 | - | TGCGCCAGCAGCTTGGACAGGGGGCTTGCCGGGGAGCTGTTTTTT | CASSLDRGLAGELFF
- | TRBJ1-5 | TRBV6-5 | - | TGTGCCAGCAGACCCTCTCAGGGAAATCAGCCCCAGCATTTT | CASRPSQGNQPQHF
- | TRBJ1-3 | TRBV14 | - | TGTGCCAGCAGCCTGATCTCACGGGGGCAGAGCTCTGGAAACACCATATATTTT | CASSLISRGQSSGNTIYF
- | TRBJ1-5 | TRBV19 | - | TGTGCCAGTAGTATAAATGGCCCGGGTCAGCCCCAGCATTTT | CASSINGPGQPQHF
- | TRBJ2-7 | TRBV27 | - | TGTGCCAGCAGTTTCACGGCCCCTTATCAATTCAGGGGTTACGAGCAGTACTTC | CASSFTAPYQFRGYEQYF
- | TRBJ2-7 | TRBV11-1 | once | TGTGCCAGCCGGAAGGGTGCAGGCTACGAGCAGTACTTC | CASRKGAGYEQYF
- | TRBJ2-7 | TRBV27 | once | TGTGCCAGCAGTTTAGTTGAGGGGGAGTCCTACGAGCAGTACTTC | CASSLVEGESYEQYF
- | TRBJ1-2 | TRBV5-6 | - | TGTGCCAGCAGCTTGCGGGCGTACAATTCGAAGGGCTACACCTTC | CASSLRAYNSKGYTF
- | TRBJ1-1 | TRBV6-6 | - | TGTGCCAGCAGCGCTTTCAGGACAATGAACACTGAAGCTTTCTTT | CASSAFRTMNTEAFF
TRBD2 | TRBJ2-1 | TRBV7-6 | - | TGTGCCAGCAGCTTAGCGTGGGGACTAGCGGGAGTGGGTAATGAGCAGTTCTTC | CASSLAWGLAGVGNEQFF
TRBD2 | TRBJ2-7 | TRBV18 | - | TGTGCCAGCTCACCACCGTCGGCGGGAGACTACGAGCAGTACTTC | CASSPPSAGDYEQYF
- | TRBJ2-3 | TRBV5-1 | once | TGCGCCAGCAGCTTCGAGGGACGCCAGGATACGCAGTATTTT | CASSFEGRQDTQYF
- | TRBJ2-7 | TRBV11-2 | - | TGTGCCAGCAGCTTAGATGGTTTACAGCCTGACGGGTACGAGCAGTACTTC | CASSLDGLQPDGYEQYF
- | TRBJ2-2 | TRBV5-4 | - | TGTGCCAGCAGCTTCCCGGGACAAGAGAACACCGGGGAGCTGTTTTTT | CASSFPGQENTGELFF
- | TRBJ2-7 | TRBV19 | - | TGTGCCAGTAGTATAGGACTAATAAGGACAACCTACGAGCAGTACTTC | CASSIGLIRTTYEQYF
- | TRBJ1-2 | TRBV6-5 | - | TGTGCCAGCATCAAAGGGCTTAACTATGGCTACACCTTC | CASIKGLNYGYTF
- | TRBJ2-3 | TRBV7-9 | - | TGTGCCAGCAGCTGGACGGATACGCAGTATTTT | CASSWTDTQYF
TRBD2 | TRBJ2-1 | TRBV7-2 | - | TGTGCCAGCAGCGAACACGGGACTAGCCCCTACAATGAGCAGTTCTTC | CASSEHGTSPYNEQFF
TRBD2 | TRBJ2-1 | TRBV7-9 | - | TGTGCCAGCAGCTTAGATTACGAGCGGGAGCATGAGCAGTTCTTC | CASSLDYEREHEQFF
- | TRBJ2-7 | TRBV11-3 | - | TGTGCCAGCAGCTCGTCCCCACTACGGGAGCAGTACTTC | CASSSSPLREQYF
- | TRBJ2-7 | TRBV28 | - | TGTGCCAGCAGTTTTTCCCACCAAACAGGGTACTACGAGCAGTACTTC | CASSFSHQTGYYEQYF
- | TRBJ2-7 | TRBV5-5 | - | TGTGCCAGCAGCTTGACTATTTACGAGCAGTACTTC | CASSLTIYEQYF
TRBD2 | TRBJ2-7 | TRBV27 | - | TGTGCCAGCAGTTTAATTGCGGGAGGGCCCTACGAGCAGTACTTC | CASSLIAGGPYEQYF
TRBD2 | TRBJ2-7 | TRBV11-2 | - | TGTGCCAGCAGCTCCTCGCCGGGACTAGCGGGCTACGAGCAGTACTTC | CASSSSPGLAGYEQYF
TRBD1 | TRBJ2-2 | TRBV19 | - | TGTGCCAGTAGTTTCGGACAGGGCACCGGGGAGCTGTTTTTT | CASSFGQGTGELFF
- | TRBJ2-1 | TRBV9 | - | TGTGCCAGCAGCGTAGACAGGAACTGGGATGAGCAGTTCTTC | CASSVDRNWDEQFF
- | TRBJ2-3 | TRBV27 | - | TGTGCCAGCAGTTTAATCAGGGGCGACACAGATACGCAGTATTTT | CASSLIRGDTDTQYF
TRBD1 | TRBJ2-7 | TRBV6-5 | - | TGTGCCAGCAGTCCACCGGACAGGGCTGCCTACGAGCAGTACTTC | CASSPPDRAAYEQYF
- | TRBJ1-3 | TRBV27 | - | TGTGCCAGCAGTGAGATTGGGGCCTCTGGAAACACCATATATTTT | CASSEIGASGNTIYF
TRBD2 | TRBJ2-7 | TRBV2 | - | TGTGCCAGCAGGGGCACCAGGACAGGACTAGCGGGTGGCTACGAGCAGTACTTC | CASRGTRTGLAGGYEQYF
- | TRBJ2-1 | TRBV7-2 | - | TGTGCCAGCATCCGGACCGCTACGGGAGAGCAGTTCTTC | CASIRTATGEQFF
- | TRBJ2-7 | TRBV7-9 | - | TGTGCCAGCAGCTCCAGGGCCCCCGGGACCAATGAGCAGTACTTC | CASSSRAPGTNEQYF
- | TRBJ2-1 | TRBV2 | - | TGTGCCAGCAGTCCGGACAGCCATGAGCAGTTCTTC | CASSPDSHEQFF
TRBD2 | TRBJ2-3 | TRBV2 | - | TGTGCCAGCAGTGAAATGGCTAGCGGCTACACAGATACGCAGTATTTT | CASSEMASGYTDTQYF
- | TRBJ1-2 | TRBV15 | - | TGTGCCACCAGCAGGGACACGTCCGGCTACACCTTC | CATSRDTSGYTF